These T cell receptor beta chains were read from a single sample in a study of control samples from healthy donors and cancer patients. TCRdb's table, derived via immunoSEQ multiplex PCR, lists solely in-frame clones and lacks some. The data contain 150,000 to 200,000 clones, just over 85% of them singletons. Source material: blood. These receptors were collected from a woman aged 25 to 39 in good health. Both conserved end residues are part of each CDR3.

v_gene	j_gene	CDR3aa
TRBV9	TRBJ2-3	CASSPSGGTDTQYF
TRBV5-5	TRBJ2-3	CASSLGGGADTQYF
TRBV15	TRBJ2-1	CATSRDSPLAALGDEQFF
TRBV29-1	TRBJ2-7	CSVAGSLSSYEQYF
TRBV19	TRBJ2-1	CASRGTSRNNEQFF
TRBV24-1	TRBJ1-2	CATGDGDGYTF
TRBV19	TRBJ1-2	CASSTAGDSLSYGYTF
TRBV20-1	TRBJ2-1	CSASGGRGGPYNEQFF
TRBV18	TRBJ1-2	CASSPSKREGGYGYTF
TRBV7-2	TRBJ1-2	CASSLDQYGYTF
TRBV19	TRBJ1-4	CASRDRPINEKLFF
TRBV27	TRBJ1-3	CASSLGQAGNTIYF
TRBV27	TRBJ2-1	CASSPGGPYNEQFF
TRBV19	TRBJ2-7	CASSWAGGGFYEQYF
TRBV27	TRBJ2-1	CASSLVGVLNEQFF
TRBV7-8	TRBJ1-1	CASRPRGFTEAFF
TRBV6-5	TRBJ2-7	CASSYGQGPYEQYF
TRBV9	TRBJ2-3	CASSVSSRGWADTQYF
TRBV18	TRBJ2-7	CASSPGAAEAYEQYF
TRBV14	TRBJ2-1	CASSPTGAPYNEQFF
TRBV7-2	TRBJ1-1	CASSLATVNTEAFF
TRBV29-1	TRBJ2-1	CSVGGLAGDPRAEQFF
TRBV27	TRBJ2-7	CASSLRAGGLYEQYF
TRBV6-5	TRBJ2-2	CAIPDRVNTGELFF
TRBV3-1/TRBV3-2	TRBJ2-1	CASSLPRGGAYNEQFF
TRBV3-1/TRBV3-2	TRBJ1-1	CASSRTGTLNTEAFF
TRBV6-5	TRBJ1-2	CASSNLDRVNYGYTF
TRBV5-6	TRBJ2-3	CASSLTGSSTDTQYF
TRBV7-8	TRBJ2-5	CASSPLWLEGEIETQYF
TRBV29-1	TRBJ1-1	CSVAITEAFF
TRBV7-2	TRBJ1-4	CASSSGVRDRSNEKLFF
TRBV19	TRBJ2-6	CASRYSGANVLTF
TRBV6-4	TRBJ1-5	CASSAEEGQPQHF
TRBV5-6	TRBJ2-7	CASSLVASPSYEQYF
TRBV7-6	TRBJ2-4	CASSLAMSSADSLAKNIQYF
TRBV28	TRBJ1-6	CASSPGSKGRSPLHF
TRBV1	TRBJ1-5	CTSLLRGDSNQPQHF
TRBV5-1	TRBJ1-4	CASSLDIATNEKLFF
TRBV3-1/TRBV3-2	TRBJ2-5	CASSQGATLAGDEETQYF
TRBV14	TRBJ1-1	CASSPGGWLSTEAFF
TRBV5-4	TRBJ2-7	CASSLRTSGEQYF
TRBV7-8	TRBJ2-7	CASSPLALQPYEQYF
TRBV4-1	TRBJ1-1	CASSQTGQNTEAFF
TRBV7-9	TRBJ2-3	CASSLNKRTGSTDTQYF
TRBV19	TRBJ1-3	CASSFGQYSGNTIYF
TRBV6-4	TRBJ1-2	CASSDRRGAIGGYTF
TRBV4-1	TRBJ2-5	CASSPSVGETQYF
TRBV12-3/TRBV12-4	TRBJ2-1	CATRRRENEQFF
TRBV27	TRBJ2-1	CASSPSPSGRAASEQFF
TRBV5-8	TRBJ1-1	CASSLDHRGGDEAFF
TRBV11-2	TRBJ2-3	CASSGAGPDTQYF
TRBV5-1	TRBJ2-7	CASSLVASGGRKYEQYF
TRBV19	TRBJ2-3	CASSIGPYPTSGSSTDTQYF
TRBV19	TRBJ2-3	CASSGGLASTDTQYF
TRBV20-1	TRBJ2-5	CSASPIEILETQYF
TRBV11-3	TRBJ2-1	CASSEGLRGSGQFF
TRBV6-5	TRBJ1-2	CASMKADYGYTF